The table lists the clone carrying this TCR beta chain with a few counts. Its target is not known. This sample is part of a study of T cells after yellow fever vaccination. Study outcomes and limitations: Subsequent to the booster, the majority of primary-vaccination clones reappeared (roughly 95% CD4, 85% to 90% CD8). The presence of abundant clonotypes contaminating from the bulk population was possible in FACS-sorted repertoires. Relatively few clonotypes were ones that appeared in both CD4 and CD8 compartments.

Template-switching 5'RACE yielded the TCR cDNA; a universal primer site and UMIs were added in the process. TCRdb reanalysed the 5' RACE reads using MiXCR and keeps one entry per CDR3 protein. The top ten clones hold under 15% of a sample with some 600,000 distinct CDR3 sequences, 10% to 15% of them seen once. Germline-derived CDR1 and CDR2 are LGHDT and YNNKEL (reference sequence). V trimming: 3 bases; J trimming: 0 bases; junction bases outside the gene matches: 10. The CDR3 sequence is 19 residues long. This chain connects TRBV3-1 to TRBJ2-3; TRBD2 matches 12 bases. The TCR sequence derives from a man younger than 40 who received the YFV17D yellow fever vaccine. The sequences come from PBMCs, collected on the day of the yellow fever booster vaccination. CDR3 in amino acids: CASSHRGLAGGRSTDTQYF. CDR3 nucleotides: TGTGCCAGCAGCCACCGGGGGCTAGCGGGAGGGAGAAGCACAGATACGCAGTATTTT.